The 9 T cell receptor beta chains presented below share a single source sample, sequenced in a study of blood T cell repertoires in COVID-19. Data came from immunoSEQ multiplex PCR; TCRdb stores just in-frame clones and leaves some out. This table has hundreds of thousands of clones, 65% to 85% appearing once. Sequencing used PBMCs or T cells enriched from blood (not recorded which). All receptors come from an older woman who had recovered from COVID-19.

The V call is TRBV13, the J call TRBJ2-5; 11 bases fit TRBD2. The CDR3 sequence is 14 residues long. Germline CDR1 is PRHDT and CDR2 is FYEKMQ (reference sequence). With V trimmed by 5 bases and J by 4 bases, 3 bases remained unmatched. CDR3 residues: CASSLGLAGETQYF. The DNA of the CDR3 is TGTGCCAGCAGCCTCGGACTAGCGGGAGAGACCCAGTACTTC.

This clone was seen many times. The chain recombines TRBV5-4 with TRBJ2-3, with TRBD1 identical over 10 bases. The CDR3 has 15 amino acids. The germline gives CDR1 SGHNT, CDR2 YYREEE (reference sequence). V shed 0 bases and J 6 bases; nucleotides not matched to a gene: 4. This CDR3 reads CASSLAGQGLDTQYF. DNA for the CDR3: TGTGCCAGCAGCTTGGCGGGACAGGGGTTGGATACGCAGTATTTT.

This chain uses TRBV29-1 with TRBJ2-1, with TRBD1 matching over 9 bases. The CDR3 is made up of 15 amino acids. J was trimmed by 5 bases and V by 6 bases; bases with no gene match: 11. Germline assignment: CDR1 SQVTM and CDR2 ANQGSEA. The CDR3 DNA is TGCAGCGTGTTCGGGTGGGGACAGGGCCACAATGAGCAGTTCTTC. Translation gives CSVFGWGQGHNEQFF.

The chain combines TRBV5-4 with TRBJ2-5; 7 nucleotides match TRBD1. The CDR3 is made up of 14 amino acids. Germline V gene lookup returns CDR1 SGHNT and CDR2 YYREEE (reference sequence). V shed 4 bases and J 1 base; nucleotides not matched to a gene: 4. The CDR3 sequence: CASSRGQSQETQYF. The DNA of the CDR3 is TGTGCCAGCAGCCGGGGACAGAGCCAAGAGACCCAGTACTTC.

The chain links TRBV6-5 to TRBJ1-6; the D is unclear. The V and J ends lost 6 bases and 4 bases respectively, with 13 bases between them. Germline V gene sequence: CDR1 MNHEY, CDR2 SVGAGI. This CDR3 has 15 amino acids. The CDR3 is CASSPRSSYNSPLHF. The CDR3 DNA follows: TGTGCCAGCAGCCCCCGCAGTTCTTATAATTCACCCCTCCACTTT.

The V call is TRBV29-1, the J call TRBJ2-1, with 8 bases matching TRBD2. From germline, CDR1 is SQVTM and CDR2 ANQGSEA. Trimming took 5 bases from V and 0 from J; bases not matched to a gene: 9. CDR3 length: 16 amino acids. The CDR3 nucleotides read TGCAGCGTTACTCTCGGGGGGGGTAGCTCCTACAATGAGCAGTTCTTC. It is translated as CSVTLGGGSSYNEQFF.

The chain has TRBV19 and TRBJ1-5; D possibly corresponds to TRBD1 (6 bases). CDR1 is LNHDA and CDR2 is SQIVND in the germline V gene (reference sequence). The CDR3 spans 13 residues. V lost 8 bases and J lost 3, with 11 bases in between. This chain's CDR3 is CASLGQSNQPQHF. The CDR3 DNA is TGTGCCAGTCTTGGACAGTCCAATCAGCCCCAGCATTTT.

The V call is TRBV5-6, the J call TRBJ2-1; the D is unclear. The V and J ends lost 0 bases and 0 bases respectively, with 7 bases between them. From germline, CDR1 is SGHDT and CDR2 YYEEEE. The CDR3 runs 15 residues. The CDR3 DNA follows: TGTGCCAGCAGCTTGGCTCCGGGCTCCTACAATGAGCAGTTCTTC. Translation: CASSLAPGSYNEQFF. The complete variable domain, with remaining parts taken from reference TRBV5-6 and TRBJ2-1, reads DAGVTQSPTHLIKTRGQQVTLRCSPKSGHDTVSWYQQALGQGPQFIFQYYEEEERQRGNFPDRFSGHQFPNYSSELNVNALLLGDSALYLCASSLAPGSYNEQFFGPGTRLTVL.

The CDR3 reads CASRTGLETQYF. CDR3 nucleotide sequence: TGTGCCAGCAGGACAGGGTTAGAGACCCAGTACTTC. J is TRBJ2-5 and V is TRBV2, with 7 bases matching TRBD1. Germline V gene sequence: CDR1 SNHLY, CDR2 FYNNEI. Germline trimming cut 6 bases from V and 4 bases from J; bases unmatched to any gene: 2. This CDR3 comprises 12 residues.